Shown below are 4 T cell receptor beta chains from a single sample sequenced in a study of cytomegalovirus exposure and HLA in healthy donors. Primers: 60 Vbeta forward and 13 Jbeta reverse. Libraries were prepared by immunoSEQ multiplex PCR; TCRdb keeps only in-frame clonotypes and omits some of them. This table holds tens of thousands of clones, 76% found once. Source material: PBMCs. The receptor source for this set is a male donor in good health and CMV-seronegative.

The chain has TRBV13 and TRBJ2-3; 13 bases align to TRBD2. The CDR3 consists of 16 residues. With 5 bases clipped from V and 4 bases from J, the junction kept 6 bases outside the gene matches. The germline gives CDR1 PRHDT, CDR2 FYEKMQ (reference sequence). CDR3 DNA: TGTGCCAGCAGCCCCCGACTAGCGGGAGGAGCAGATACGCAGTATTTT. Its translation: CASSPRLAGGADTQYF.

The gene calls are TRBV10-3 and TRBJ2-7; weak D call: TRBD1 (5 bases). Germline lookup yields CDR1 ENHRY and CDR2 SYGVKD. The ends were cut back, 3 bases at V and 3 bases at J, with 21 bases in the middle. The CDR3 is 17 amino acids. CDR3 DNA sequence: TGTGCCATCAGTGACCCTACCGACAGATCAACTATCTACGAGCAGTACTTC. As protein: CAISDPTDRSTIYEQYF.

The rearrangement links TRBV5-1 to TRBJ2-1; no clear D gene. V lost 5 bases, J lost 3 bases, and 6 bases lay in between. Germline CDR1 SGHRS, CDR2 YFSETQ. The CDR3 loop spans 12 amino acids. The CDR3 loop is CASRRVYNEQFF. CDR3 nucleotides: TGCGCCAGCAGACGGGTCTACAATGAGCAGTTCTTC.

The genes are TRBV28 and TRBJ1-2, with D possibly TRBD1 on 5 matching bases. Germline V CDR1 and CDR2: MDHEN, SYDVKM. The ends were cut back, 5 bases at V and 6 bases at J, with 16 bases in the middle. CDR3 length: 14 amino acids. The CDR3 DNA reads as TGTGCCAGCAGTACTTCAGGGAACTCGGATGGCTACACCTTC. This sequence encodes CASSTSGNSDGYTF.